This TCR beta chain emerged from a study of metastatic and nonmetastatic thyroid tumors. Study overall: The authors compared repertoires across blood and tumor or nodule tissue from malignant and benign thyroid patients. The study's findings and limits: In blood and tumor, TCR beta diversity was reportedly significantly higher in malignant thyroid tumors than in benign nodules.

Until they underwent thyroid surgery, no patient had received any treatment. Authors' methods: The study's classifier, a distant-metastasis tool for papillary thyroid cancer, was built using CDR3 differences across clinicopathological groups. TCRdb reanalyzed the PCR reads with MiXCR. These V and J calls originate from TCRdb's pipeline instead of the authors' own analysis. Here the sample spans roughly 22,000 clones, approximately 35% being singletons. Germline V lookup: CDR1 LGHNA, CDR2 YNFKEQ. The CDR3 loop spans 13 amino acids. Losses at the gene ends were 3 bases for V and 7 bases for J; bases not matched to a gene: 6. Concerning this clone: Its specificity is unknown.

Sequenced material: blood. The source is a male donor with papillary thyroid cancer or a benign thyroid nodule (not recorded which). Some clones in this sample may be carry-over from other donors' samples. The chain employs TRBV4-2 and TRBJ2-7, with TRBD2 matching 7 bases. CDR3 coding DNA: TGTGCCAGCAGCCAGGCCCACGGGGGGGAGCAGTACTTC. It codes for CASSQAHGGEQYF.